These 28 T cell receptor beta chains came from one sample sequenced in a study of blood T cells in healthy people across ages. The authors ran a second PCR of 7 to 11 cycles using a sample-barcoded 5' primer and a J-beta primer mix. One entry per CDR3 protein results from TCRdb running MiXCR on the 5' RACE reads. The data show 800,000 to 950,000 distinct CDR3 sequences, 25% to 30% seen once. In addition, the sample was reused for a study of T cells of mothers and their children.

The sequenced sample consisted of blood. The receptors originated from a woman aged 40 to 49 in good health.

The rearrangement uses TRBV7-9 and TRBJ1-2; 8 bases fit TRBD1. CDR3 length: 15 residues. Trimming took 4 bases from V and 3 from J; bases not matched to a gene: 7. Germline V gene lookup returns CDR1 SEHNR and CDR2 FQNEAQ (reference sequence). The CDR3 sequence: CASSSEAGGDYGYTF. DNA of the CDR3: TGTGCCAGCAGCTCGGAGGCAGGGGGCGACTATGGCTACACCTTC.

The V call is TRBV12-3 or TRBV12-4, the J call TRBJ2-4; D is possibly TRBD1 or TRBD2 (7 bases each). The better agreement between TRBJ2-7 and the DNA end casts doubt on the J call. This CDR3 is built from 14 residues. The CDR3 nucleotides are TGTGCCAGCAGTTCCCAGGGGGGGATCGGCGAGCAGTACTTC. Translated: CASSSQGGIGEQYF.

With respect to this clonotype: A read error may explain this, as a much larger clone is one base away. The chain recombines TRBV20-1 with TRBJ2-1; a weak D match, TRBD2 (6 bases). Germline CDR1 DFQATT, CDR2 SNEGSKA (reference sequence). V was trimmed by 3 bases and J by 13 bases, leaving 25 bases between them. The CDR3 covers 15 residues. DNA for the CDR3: TGCAGTGCTAGGGGGCAGGGAGGTCCCAAAGAGACCCAGTTCTTC. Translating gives CSARGQGGPKETQFF.

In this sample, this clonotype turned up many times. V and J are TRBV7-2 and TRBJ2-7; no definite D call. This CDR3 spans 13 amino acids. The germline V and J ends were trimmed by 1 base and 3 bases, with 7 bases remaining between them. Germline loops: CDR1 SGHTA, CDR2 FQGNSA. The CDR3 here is CASSLGWNYEQYF. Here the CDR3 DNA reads TGTGCCAGCAGCTTAGGATGGAACTACGAGCAGTACTTC.

CDR3 in DNA: TGTGCCAGCAGCCCACCAGCGGCTAGCACAGATACGCAGTATTTT. As protein: CASSPPAASTDTQYF. The rearrangement links TRBV3-1 to TRBJ2-3; maybe TRBD2 (5 bases). V was pared by 4 bases and J by 0 bases, with 11 bases between. From germline, CDR1 is LGHDT and CDR2 YNNKEL (reference sequence). This CDR3 spans 15 amino acids.

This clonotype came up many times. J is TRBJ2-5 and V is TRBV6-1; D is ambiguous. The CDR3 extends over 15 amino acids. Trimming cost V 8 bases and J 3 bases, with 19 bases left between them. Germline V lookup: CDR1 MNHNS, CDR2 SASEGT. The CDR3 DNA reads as TGTGCCAGCTCAGAGAGCCTGAGAGTGAAAGAGACCCAGTACTTC. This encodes CASSESLRVKETQYF.

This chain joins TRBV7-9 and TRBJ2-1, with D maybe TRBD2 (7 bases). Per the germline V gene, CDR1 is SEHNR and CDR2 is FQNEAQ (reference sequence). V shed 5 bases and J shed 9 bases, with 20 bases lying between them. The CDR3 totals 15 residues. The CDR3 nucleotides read TGTGCCAGCAGCCCGAGGGGGGGGGGCTCGGTTGAGCAGTTCTTC. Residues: CASSPRGGGSVEQFF.

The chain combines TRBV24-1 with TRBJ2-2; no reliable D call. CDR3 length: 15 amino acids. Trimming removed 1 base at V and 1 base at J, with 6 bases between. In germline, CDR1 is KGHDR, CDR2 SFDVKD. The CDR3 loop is CATSDFAVNTGELFF. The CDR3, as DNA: TGTGCCACCAGTGATTTCGCAGTGAACACCGGGGAGCTGTTTTTT.

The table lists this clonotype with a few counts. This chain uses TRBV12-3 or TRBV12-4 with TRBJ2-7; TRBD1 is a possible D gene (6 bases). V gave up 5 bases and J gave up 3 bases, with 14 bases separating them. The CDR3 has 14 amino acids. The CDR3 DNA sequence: TGTGCCAGCAGTCCAGGGACAAACAACTACGAGCAGTACTTC. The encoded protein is CASSPGTNNYEQYF.

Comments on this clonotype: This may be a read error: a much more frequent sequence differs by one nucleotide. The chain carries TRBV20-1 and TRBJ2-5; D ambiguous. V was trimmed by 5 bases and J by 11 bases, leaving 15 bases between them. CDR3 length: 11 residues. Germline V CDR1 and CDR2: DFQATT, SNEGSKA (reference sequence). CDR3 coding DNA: TGCAGTGCTGTGGTGGGGAATGAGCAGTACTTC. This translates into CSAVVGNEQYF.

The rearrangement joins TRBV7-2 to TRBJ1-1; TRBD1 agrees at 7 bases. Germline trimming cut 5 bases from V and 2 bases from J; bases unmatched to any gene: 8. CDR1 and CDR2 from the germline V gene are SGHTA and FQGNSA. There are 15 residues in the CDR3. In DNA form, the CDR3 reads TGTGCCAGCAGCCCACAGGGGAAGGGAAACACTGAAGCTTTCTTT. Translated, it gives CASSPQGKGNTEAFF.

The CDR3 coding sequence is TGTGCCACCCACAGGGACTCCTCCTACGAGCAGTACTTC. Protein product: CATHRDSSYEQYF. This rearrangement joins TRBV12-3 or TRBV12-4 to TRBJ2-7; D assignment may be TRBD1 or TRBD2 (6 bases each). V was trimmed by 10 bases and J by 0 bases, leaving 13 bases between them. The CDR3 runs to 13 residues.

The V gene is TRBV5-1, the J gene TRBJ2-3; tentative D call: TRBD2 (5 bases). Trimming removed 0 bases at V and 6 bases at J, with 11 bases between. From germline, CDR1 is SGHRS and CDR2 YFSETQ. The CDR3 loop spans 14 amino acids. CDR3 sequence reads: CASSLAGMSDTQYF. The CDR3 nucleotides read TGCGCCAGCAGCTTGGCCGGGATGTCGGATACGCAGTATTTT.

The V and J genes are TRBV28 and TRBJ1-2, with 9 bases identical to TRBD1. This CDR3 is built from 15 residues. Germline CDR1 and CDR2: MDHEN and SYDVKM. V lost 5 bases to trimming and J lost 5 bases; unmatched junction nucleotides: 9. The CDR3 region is CASSRPGQGAYGYTF. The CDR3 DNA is TGTGCCAGCAGTCGCCCGGGACAGGGAGCATATGGCTACACCTTC.

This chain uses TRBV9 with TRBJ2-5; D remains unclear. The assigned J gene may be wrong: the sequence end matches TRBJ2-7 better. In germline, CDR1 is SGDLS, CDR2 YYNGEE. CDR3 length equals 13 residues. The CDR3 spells CASSVNPSAEQYF. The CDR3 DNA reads TGTGCCAGCAGCGTAAACCCCTCCGCCGAGCAGTACTTC.

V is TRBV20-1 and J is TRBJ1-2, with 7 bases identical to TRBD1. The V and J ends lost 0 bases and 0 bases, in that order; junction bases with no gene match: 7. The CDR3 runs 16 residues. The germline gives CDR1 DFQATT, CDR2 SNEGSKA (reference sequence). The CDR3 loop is CSARDLGQQTNYGYTF. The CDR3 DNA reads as TGCAGTGCTAGAGATTTGGGACAGCAAACTAACTATGGCTACACCTTC.

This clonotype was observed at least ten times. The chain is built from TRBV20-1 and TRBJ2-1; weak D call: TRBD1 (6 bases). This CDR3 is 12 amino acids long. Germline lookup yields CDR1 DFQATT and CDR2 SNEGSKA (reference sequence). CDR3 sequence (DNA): TGCAGCTCTATACAGGGTATCCATGAGCAGTTCTTC. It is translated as CSSIQGIHEQFF.

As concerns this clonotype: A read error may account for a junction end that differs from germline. Here the CDR3 reads CASSSGDRVRYGHTF. The CDR3 nucleotides read TGTGCCAGCAGTTCGGGGGACAGGGTGCGCTATGGCCACACCTTC. The chain carries TRBV12-3 or TRBV12-4 and TRBJ1-2, with 9 bases fitting TRBD1. The CDR3 spans 15 residues.

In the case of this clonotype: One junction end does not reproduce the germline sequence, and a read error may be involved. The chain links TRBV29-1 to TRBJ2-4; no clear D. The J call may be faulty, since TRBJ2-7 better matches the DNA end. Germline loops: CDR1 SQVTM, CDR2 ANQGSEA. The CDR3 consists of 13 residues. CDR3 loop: CGVTGPQVYEQYF. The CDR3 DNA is TGCGGCGTGACCGGGCCGCAGGTCTACGAGCAGTACTTC.

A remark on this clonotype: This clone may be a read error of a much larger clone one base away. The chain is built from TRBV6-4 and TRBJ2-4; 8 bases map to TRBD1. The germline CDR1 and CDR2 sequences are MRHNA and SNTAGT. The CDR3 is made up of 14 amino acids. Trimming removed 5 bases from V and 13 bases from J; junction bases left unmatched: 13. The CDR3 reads CASSSGAGGNEQYF. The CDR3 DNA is TGTGCCAGCAGTTCCGGGGCAGGGGGCAATGAGCAGTACTTC.

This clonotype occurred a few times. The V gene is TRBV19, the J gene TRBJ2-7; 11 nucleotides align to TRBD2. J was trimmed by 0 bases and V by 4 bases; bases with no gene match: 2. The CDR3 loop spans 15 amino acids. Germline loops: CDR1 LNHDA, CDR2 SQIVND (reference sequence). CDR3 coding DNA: TGTGCCAGTAGTACAGGGACTAGCGGCTCCTACGAGCAGTACTTC. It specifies CASSTGTSGSYEQYF.

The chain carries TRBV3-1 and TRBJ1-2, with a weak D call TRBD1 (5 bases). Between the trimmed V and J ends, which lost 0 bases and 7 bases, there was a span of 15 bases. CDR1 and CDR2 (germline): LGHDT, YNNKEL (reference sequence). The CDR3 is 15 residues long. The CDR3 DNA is TGTGCCAGCAGCCAAGATAGGGGAGGGACGTCTGGCTACACCTTC. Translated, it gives CASSQDRGGTSGYTF.

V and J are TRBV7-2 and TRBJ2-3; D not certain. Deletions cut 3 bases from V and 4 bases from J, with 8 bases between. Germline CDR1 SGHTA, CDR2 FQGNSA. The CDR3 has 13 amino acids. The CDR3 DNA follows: TGTGCCAGCAGCTTCCCTAGTGCAGATACGCAGTATTTT. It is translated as CASSFPSADTQYF.

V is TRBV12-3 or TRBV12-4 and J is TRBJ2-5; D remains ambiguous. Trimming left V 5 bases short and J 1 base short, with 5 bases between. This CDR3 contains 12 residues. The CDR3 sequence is CASSSIQETQYF. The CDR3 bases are TGTGCCAGCAGTAGTATCCAAGAGACCCAGTACTTC.

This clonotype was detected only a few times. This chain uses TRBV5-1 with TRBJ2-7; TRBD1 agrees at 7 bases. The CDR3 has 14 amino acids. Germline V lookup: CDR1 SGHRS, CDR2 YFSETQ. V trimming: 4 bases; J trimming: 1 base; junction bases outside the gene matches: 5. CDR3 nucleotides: TGCGCCAGCAGCCTAGAGGGACAGTCCTACGAGCAGTACTTC. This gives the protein CASSLEGQSYEQYF.

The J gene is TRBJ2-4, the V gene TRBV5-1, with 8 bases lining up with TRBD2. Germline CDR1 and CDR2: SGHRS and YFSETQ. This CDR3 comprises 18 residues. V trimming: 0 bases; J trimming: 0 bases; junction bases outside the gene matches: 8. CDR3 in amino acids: CASSLVSGTPLAKNIQYF. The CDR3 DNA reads TGCGCCAGCAGCTTGGTTAGCGGGACCCCCTTAGCCAAAAACATTCAGTACTTC.

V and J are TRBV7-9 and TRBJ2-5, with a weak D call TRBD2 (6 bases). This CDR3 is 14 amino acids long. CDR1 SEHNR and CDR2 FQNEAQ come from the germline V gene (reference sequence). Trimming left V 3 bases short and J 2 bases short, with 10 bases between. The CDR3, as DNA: TGTGCCAGCAGCTTTTACGGGGGTCAAGAGACCCAGTACTTC. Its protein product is CASSFYGGQETQYF.

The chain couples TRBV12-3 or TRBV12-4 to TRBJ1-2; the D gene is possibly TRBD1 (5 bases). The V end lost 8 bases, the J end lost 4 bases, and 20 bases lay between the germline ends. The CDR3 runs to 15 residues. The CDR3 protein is CASLTSGTSIYGYTF. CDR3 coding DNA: TGTGCCAGCCTAACATCCGGGACCTCGATCTATGGCTACACCTTC.